This T cell receptor (beta chain) stems from a study of T cell repertoires in cytomegalovirus infection. Background on the study: Newly reported HLA-C-restricted and thoroughly characterized HLA-B-restricted CMV epitopes were employed. Public TCR beta signatures marked donors with CMV infection and the matching HLA. Findings and limits, study-wide: Summed frequency of public TCR beta families distinguished CMV carriers with the relevant HLA.

V gave up 3 bases and J gave up 6 bases; unmatched junction bases: 4. Per the germline V gene, CDR1 is SGHVS and CDR2 is FNYEAQ. The CDR3 is 13 residues long. TCRdb itself ran the reads through MiXCR, one entry per CDR3 protein. The table includes about 830,000 distinct CDR3 sequences, around a third detected once. A word on this clonotype: Its specificity is unknown.

This clonotype originated in a human donor in good health (CMV status not recorded). Some clones in this sample may be carry-over from other donors' samples. The sample consisted of cultured CD8+ T cells from PBMCs, taken from culture after CMV antigen stimulation. The chain couples TRBV7-6 to TRBJ1-1; 7 positions agree with TRBD1. In DNA form, the CDR3 reads TGTGCCAGCAGCTTCCAGGGGGGCCCTGAAGCTTTCTTT. It specifies CASSFQGGPEAFF. The variable domain in full, with the rest retrieved from reference TRBV7-6 and TRBJ1-1, is GAGVSQSPRYKVTKRGQDVALRCDPISGHVSLYWYRQALGQGPEFLTYFNYEAQQDKSGLPNDRFSAERPEGSISTLTIQRTEQRDSAMYRCASSFQGGPEAFFGQGTRLTVV.